The 20 T cell receptor beta chains below all came from one sample that was sequenced in a study of T-cell memory formation after mild COVID-19. TCRdb recomputed calls from the 5' RACE reads with MiXCR, one row per CDR3 protein. The table shows approximately 400,000 distinct CDR3 sequences, with about 24% occurring only once. Sequenced material: PBMCs or a T cell subset sorted from them (not recorded which). The source of these receptors is an adult woman who had mild COVID-19 (a few samples of this study predate the infection). Cell type and time point are not known.

In its sample, this clonotype was seen once. V and J are TRBV6-1 and TRBJ1-6; D possibly corresponds to TRBD1 (6 bases). From germline, CDR1 is MNHNS and CDR2 SASEGT. There are 15 residues in the CDR3. V was clipped by 6 bases and J by 5 bases, with 14 bases between them. CDR3 region: CASSVTGWDNSPLHF. DNA of the CDR3: TGTGCCAGCAGCGTAACAGGGTGGGATAATTCACCCCTCCACTTT.

The chain joins TRBV4-1 to TRBJ1-2; D is uncertain. Per germline, CDR1 MGHRA and CDR2 YSYEKL. This CDR3 comprises 16 residues. The V end was cut by 0 bases, the J end by 1 base, with 12 bases between. The CDR3 region is CASSQDNDGSNYGYTF. CDR3 DNA: TGCGCCAGCAGCCAAGATAACGACGGAAGTAACTATGGCTACACCTTC.

This clonotype appeared a few times. V and J are TRBV11-2 and TRBJ1-1; 7 bases line up with TRBD1. This CDR3 is built from 17 residues. CDR1 and CDR2 (germline): SGHAT, FQNNGV. V lost 5 bases, J lost 6 bases, and 18 bases stayed unmatched. CDR3 amino acids: CASSPRGQRLGFAEAFF. CDR3 sequence (DNA): TGTGCCAGCAGCCCAAGGGGACAGCGGCTGGGGTTCGCTGAAGCTTTCTTT.

This chain joins TRBV7-9 and TRBJ2-1; tentatively, D is TRBD1 (6 bases). The V end lost 2 bases, the J end lost 4 bases, and 15 bases lay between the germline ends. CDR3 length: 16 residues. Germline values: CDR1 SEHNR, CDR2 FQNEAQ (reference sequence). In DNA, the CDR3 is TGTGCCAGCAGCTTAAGGGGGAACACCTATTACAATGAGCAGTTCTTC. Protein: CASSLRGNTYYNEQFF.

This clonotype was found many times. V usage is TRBV28 and J usage is TRBJ2-1, with D tentatively TRBD1 (5 bases). The V gene lost 9 bases and the J gene lost 4 bases, with 10 bases spanning the gap. CDR1 and CDR2 from the germline V gene are MDHEN and SYDVKM. The CDR3 contains 12 residues. The CDR3 is CASSDSYNEQFF. CDR3 DNA: TGTGCCAGTTCCGACAGTTACAATGAGCAGTTCTTC.

V usage is TRBV10-3 and J usage is TRBJ2-7, with D uncertain. This CDR3 is built from 14 residues. Germline V CDR1 and CDR2: ENHRY, SYGVKD. Trimming cost V 2 bases and J 1 base, with 9 bases left between them. The CDR3 reads CAISESIGSYEQYF. The CDR3 bases are TGTGCCATCAGTGAGAGCATCGGGTCCTACGAGCAGTACTTC.

The chain carries TRBV4-1 and TRBJ1-4; a weak D match, TRBD1 (6 bases). The CDR3 covers 20 residues. V lost 3 bases, J lost 1 base, and 24 bases lay in between. Germline V gene data show CDR1 as MGHRA and CDR2 as YSYEKL. The CDR3 loop is CASSQTLLGSGAITNEKLFF. In DNA form, the CDR3 reads TGCGCCAGCAGCCAGACCCTACTAGGATCAGGGGCGATAACTAATGAAAAACTGTTTTTT.

In its sample, this clonotype was seen many times. The V call is TRBV2, the J call TRBJ2-3; D unresolved. The germline gives CDR1 SNHLY, CDR2 FYNNEI. Trimming stripped 4 bases from V and 2 bases from J, with 13 bases between. The CDR3 is made up of 15 amino acids. CDR3 region: CASSVRGGDTDTQYF. CDR3 bases: TGTGCCAGCAGTGTCCGCGGCGGAGACACAGATACGCAGTATTTT. Variable domain in full (rest from reference TRBV2 and TRBJ2-3): EPEVTQTPSHQVTQMGQEVILRCVPISNHLYFYWYRQILGQKVEFLVSFYNNEISEKSEIFDDQFSVERPDGSNFTLKIRSTKLEDSAMYFCASSVRGGDTDTQYFGPGTRLTVL.

V gene TRBV4-2 combines with J gene TRBJ2-1; no reliable D call. The CDR3 is 15 residues long. Trimming took off 0 bases at V and 5 bases at J, with 11 bases between the two ends. Germline V gives CDR1 LGHNA, CDR2 YNFKEQ. Here the CDR3 reads CASSQDRSFNNEQFF. In DNA form, the CDR3 reads TGTGCCAGCAGCCAAGATCGTTCTTTTAACAATGAGCAGTTCTTC.

The chain joins TRBV7-2 to TRBJ1-1; D call uncertain. Trimming shortened V by 0 bases and J by 3 bases, and 8 bases separated the two germline ends. Germline V gene sequence: CDR1 SGHTA, CDR2 FQGNSA. This CDR3 region has 14 residues. The CDR3 DNA is TGTGCCAGCAGCTTAGCGGATAGGTACACTGAAGCTTTCTTT. It specifies CASSLADRYTEAFF.

This clonotype was detected only a few times. This chain links TRBV2 with TRBJ2-7; D perhaps matches TRBD1 (6 bases). V was clipped by 4 bases and J by 2 bases, with 15 bases between them. CDR1 SNHLY and CDR2 FYNNEI come from the germline V gene. The CDR3 covers 15 residues. CDR3 DNA: TGTGCCAGCAGTGTTGAACAGGGTTGGGCCTACGAGCAGTACTTC. Residues: CASSVEQGWAYEQYF.

This chain connects TRBV11-2 to TRBJ1-1; D not resolved. The CDR3 is 12 amino acids. The germline gives CDR1 SGHAT, CDR2 FQNNGV. With 5 bases removed from V and 3 bases from J, the gap between germline ends came to 7 bases. The DNA of the CDR3 is TGTGCCAGCAGCAAATTAGACACTGAAGCTTTCTTT. The encoded protein is CASSKLDTEAFF.

A few counts support this clonotype. This rearrangement joins TRBV5-6 to TRBJ2-3, with 9 bases fitting TRBD2. Trimming at V came to 4 bases and at J to 4 bases, leaving 10 bases not matched to a gene. CDR3 length: 16 residues. Germline V gene data show CDR1 as SGHDT and CDR2 as YYEEEE. CDR3 in amino acids: CASSPRVAGVSDTQYF. The CDR3, as DNA: TGTGCCAGCAGCCCCCGGGTAGCGGGAGTATCAGATACGCAGTATTTT.

This clonotype was recorded a few times. CDR3 in amino acids: CASSFPLTSGGSYNEQFF. The CDR3 region has the DNA TGTGCCAGCAGCTTCCCCCTTACTAGCGGGGGATCCTACAATGAGCAGTTCTTC. The V call is TRBV11-3, the J call TRBJ2-1; 11 bases agree with TRBD2. V trimming: 3 bases; J trimming: 1 base; junction bases outside the gene matches: 8. The V gene's germline CDR1 is SGHNT and CDR2 YENEEA. The CDR3 is 18 amino acids.

V and J are TRBV3-1 and TRBJ2-3; TRBD2 aligns across 7 bases. CDR3 size: 15 residues. Germline loops: CDR1 LGHDT, CDR2 YNNKEL (reference sequence). V dropped 0 bases and J dropped 4; count of bases not matched to a gene: 4. In DNA, the CDR3 is TGTGCCAGCAGCCAAGAAGCGGGGAAGGCAGATACGCAGTATTTT. It translates to CASSQEAGKADTQYF.

The V call is TRBV7-3, the J call TRBJ2-2; 8 bases fit TRBD2. The junction had 6 bases not matched to a gene; V was cut back by 6 bases and J by 0 bases. CDR1 and CDR2 (germline): SGHTA, FQGTGA. This CDR3 spans 16 amino acids. This chain's CDR3 is CASSFTAGANTGELFF. For the CDR3, the DNA is TGTGCCAGCAGTTTCACAGCGGGGGCGAACACCGGGGAGCTGTTTTTT.

The table lists this clonotype with a few counts. The chain combines TRBV12-3 or TRBV12-4 with TRBJ2-7, with a possible D match to TRBD2 (5 bases). The CDR3 is 12 amino acids. Between the trimmed V and J ends, which lost 4 bases and 7 bases, there was a span of 11 bases. The CDR3 here is CASSSLPGEQYF. In nucleotides, the CDR3 is TGTGCCAGCAGTTCACTCCCGGGGGAGCAGTACTTC.

This clonotype appeared a few times. The CDR3 region is CASSDVWDRELRTEAFF. The DNA of the CDR3 is TGTGCCAGCAGTGACGTATGGGACAGGGAACTCCGCACTGAAGCTTTCTTT. The chain links TRBV2 to TRBJ1-1, with TRBD1 matching over 9 bases. After removal of 3 bases from V and 4 bases from J, the junction contained 12 bases not matched to a gene. Germline CDR1 SNHLY, CDR2 FYNNEI. This CDR3 has 17 amino acids.

The chain is built from TRBV20-1 and TRBJ2-7, with 10 bases lining up with TRBD2. This CDR3 contains 15 residues. Germline V lookup: CDR1 DFQATT, CDR2 SNEGSKA (reference sequence). V shed 3 bases and J 4 bases; nucleotides not matched to a gene: 9. Here the CDR3 DNA reads TGCAGTGCTAGTCTCAGCGGGAGGGGGATGTACGAGCAGTACTTC. This encodes CSASLSGRGMYEQYF.

The chain joins TRBV11-2 to TRBJ2-2; D possibly corresponds to TRBD1 (5 bases). Germline V gene data show CDR1 as SGHAT and CDR2 as FQNNGV. This CDR3 has 14 residues. Between the trimmed V and J ends, which lost 4 bases and 4 bases, there was a span of 10 bases. The CDR3 protein is CASSSRQRTGELFF. Here the CDR3 DNA reads TGTGCCAGCAGCTCCCGACAGCGCACCGGGGAGCTGTTTTTT.